Sequencing of this TCR beta chain was carried out in a study of tumor-infiltrating lymphocytes in localized non-small cell lung cancer. V was cut by 7 bases and J by 1 base, with 10 bases left in between. From germline, CDR1 is SNHLY and CDR2 FYNNEI. This CDR3 comprises 13 residues. Note on this clone: Its antigen remains unknown.

Study-level results: Compared with uninvolved lung, tumors showed higher T cell infiltration by TCRbeta sequencing.

Some clones are missing from TCRdb's copy, which holds only in-frame ones; the method was immunoSEQ multiplex PCR. Found here are several thousand clones, about 74% of them singletons; the top ten hold over 25%. The clonotype originates from a human donor with non-small cell lung cancer. V gene TRBV2 combines with J gene TRBJ1-1; D remains ambiguous. Material: lung tumor tissue. The CDR3 loop reads CASILGENTEAFF. Here the CDR3 DNA reads TGTGCCAGCATTCTCGGGGAGAACACTGAAGCTTTCTTT. The full variable domain, its missing parts supplied by reference TRBV2 and TRBJ1-1, is EPEVTQTPSHQVTQMGQEVILRCVPISNHLYFYWYRQILGQKVEFLVSFYNNEISEKSEIFDDQFSVERPDGSNFTLKIRSTKLEDSAMYFCASILGENTEAFFGQGTRLTVV.